This T cell receptor beta chain originates from a study of early T cells in non-severe SARS-CoV-2 infection (dated by TCRdb to about 2021). At the level of the whole study: TCR sequencing used bulk RNA from unsorted whole blood, so alpha and beta chains could not be paired. Study-wide conclusions, independent of this receptor: VDJdb matching was skewed toward anti-spike CD8 responses and likely underestimated virus-specific expansions by missing private and CD4 specificities.

The study was a case-control design nested within a healthcare worker cohort in London, UK, with weekly nasopharyngeal swab PCR tests and blood sampling. Healthcare workers were recruited between 23 and 31 March 2020, during the week of the UK lockdown, and were followed weekly for up to roughly 16 weeks. Library creation used 5' RACE. TCRdb shows the sequencer as NextSeq 500. To correct for sequencing error and PCR bias, the TCR library protocol tagged individual cDNA molecules with unique molecular identifiers. Both TCR alpha and beta chains were sequenced, and tight co-correlation was observed between alpha and beta sequence abundances in each sample. In the source study's methods: Decombinator V4 was used to annotate TCR sequences for V gene, J gene and CDR3. TCRs were defined as expanded if a significant change between any two time points was detected under a Poisson model with p below 0.0001. TCR abundances were normalised to the total number of TCRs sequenced in each sample and reported as counts per million. MAIT TCRs were defined by TRAV1-2 paired with TRAJ12, TRAJ20 or TRAJ33, and iNKT TCRs by TRAV10 paired with TRAJ18. A search of VDJdb, accessed on 1 November 2021, was run for TCRs annotated to CMV, EBV and SARS-CoV-2, with TCRs annotated for multiple antigens excluded. TCRdb reanalyzed the raw reads on its own, using fastp at Q25 for trimming and MiXCR for clone calling, and kept in-frame beta chains. Rows are combined by CDR3 protein, so each entry shows the most common genes and DNA. TCRdb assigned the V and J calls; the authors' analysis was not used. The sample yields about 40,000 distinct CDR3 sequences; 23% were counted once. Clones ranked in the top ten supply around 5% of the sample.

In the case of this clonotype: The antigen it recognizes is unknown. No base qualities exist here, and no much larger clone lies one base off it.

The CDR3 contains 16 residues, cysteine and phenylalanine counted. The only DNA kept is the CDR3, 48 bases in frame from the first base. CDR1 SGHVS and CDR2 FQNEAQ are derived from the germline V gene. V sheds 1 base and J sheds 1 base, leaving 13 bases between their ends. The specimen comprised whole blood, sampled at baseline. The source of this sequence is an adult who was a healthcare worker with PCR-confirmed SARS-CoV-2 infection or an uninfected control (not recorded which). Rearrangement joined TRBV7-8 to TRBJ2-5, with TRBD2 tentatively as D gene (6 bases match). The encoded CDR3 is CASSLGSAGPQETQYF. The sequenced DNA: TGTGCCAGCAGCTTAGGTTCTGCGGGGCCCCAAGAGACCCAGTACTTC.